This T cell receptor beta chain derives from a study of post-analysis software for immune sequencing data. About the research overall: In terms of disease course, relapsing-remitting, secondary progressive and progressive-relapsing multiple sclerosis were included. Broader study findings: The F measure placed samples prepared in the same batch into strongly shared clusters. Versus controls, multiple sclerosis patients showed significantly lower diversity (normalized Chao1). Five or six TRBV segments, TRBV5-6, TRBV5-1 and TRBV20-1 among them, were found more frequent in patients than controls.

Regarding this clonotype: The antigen is unknown.

The CDR3 is made up of 15 amino acids. J gave up 0 bases and V 7 bases, and 4 bases lay outside the gene matches. Germline CDR1 SGHRS, CDR2 YFSETQ. Each TCR beta cDNA library carried unique molecular identifiers. Around 500,000 cDNA molecules were obtained from 1 to 10 million T cells. TCRdb fed the PCR reads into MiXCR, producing one record per CDR3 protein. Of some 890,000 distinct CDR3 sequences listed, 53% were seen once; the top ten hold approximately 4.5%. Sequenced sample: blood. The V gene is TRBV5-1, the J gene TRBJ2-2, with 9 bases lining up with TRBD1. The sequence came from a girl between 5 and 17 years old with multiple sclerosis. The CDR3: CASGQGTSNTGELFF. In DNA form, the CDR3 reads TGCGCCAGCGGACAGGGGACTTCGAACACCGGGGAGCTGTTTTTT.